This T cell receptor (beta chain) was sequenced during a study of T cells after yellow fever vaccination (dated by TCRdb to between 2019 and 2020). Regarding the study in general: The SMART-Seq v4 Ultra Low Input RNA kit was used to prepare libraries from fractions with low cell numbers. The cohort comprised two healthy male donors, one aged 18 to 30 and one aged 30 to 40 years. To follow T-cell clones before and after both primary and booster YFV17D yellow fever vaccination, bulk TCR alpha and beta repertoires underwent longitudinal sequencing. Blood was drawn at multiple timepoints before and after primary and secondary immunization, with bulk PBMC replicates and cell subsets isolated.

The investigation overall reported the following: A small fraction of clonotypes appeared in both the CD4 and CD8 compartments, likely as a result of convergent recombination. FACS-sorted repertoires could contain abundant contaminating clonotypes from the bulk population, so computational filtering was required. Compared with the primary T-cell response, the secondary T-cell response was weaker but faster, peaking on day 5 rather than day 15. Only a couple of donors were included in the study, so the extent to which the findings can be generalized is limited. Most clones expanded after primary vaccination (roughly 96% of CD4 and roughly 88% of CD8) were re-detected after the booster, suggesting that broad memory maintenance occurred.

This clonotype has at least ten counts. Which antigen it targets is not known. Base qualities were left out, and no much larger clone turns up one base away. TCR cDNA was synthesized by 5'RACE template switching, which introduced a universal primer site and unique molecular identifiers. Priming of cDNA synthesis was performed from both the TCR alpha and TCR beta constant segments. Library amplification used two PCR steps, and the second PCR step added sample barcodes and sequencing adapters. Sequencing of the libraries was done on either Illumina HiSeq 2500 (2x100 bp) or NovaSeq (2x150 bp). The study's own analysis went as follows. Demultiplexing of reads and collapsing into UMI consensus sequences were performed with MIGEC, and V(D)J alignment was carried out with MiXCR. Using edgeR on replicate PBMC samples, clonotypes were called vaccine-responding if FDR was below 0.01 and the log2 fold change was above 5 up to day 15. Each bulk clonotype received a CD4 or CD8 identity based on whether the sequenced CD4 or CD8 repertoire contained that clonotype at higher abundance. The public reads were reprocessed in TCRdb via fastp at Q25 and MiXCR, keeping in-frame beta chains. Under each unique CDR3 protein, matching rows form one entry showing the most common genes and DNA. What appears here as the V and J calls and clone size reflects TCRdb's work, not the paper's. Here the sample has about 150,000 distinct CDR3 sequences; roughly 6.7% occur a single time. The biggest ten clones account for approximately 0.64% of the sample.

Read against the paper, the sample's treatment or condition label means: live attenuated yellow fever vaccine strain. A standard Ficoll-Paque protocol was used to isolate PBMCs from peripheral blood. Dynabeads CD4 and CD8 positive selection kits were used to isolate CD4 and CD8 T-cell fractions. RNA was extracted with TriZol from bulk PBMCs, CD4 and CD8 fractions, and dextramer-positive and dextramer-negative fractions. Trimming at the junction amounts to 4 bases on V and 4 bases on J, and the germline ends lie 14 bases apart. The germline V gene encodes CDR1 SGDLS and CDR2 YYNGEE. Spanning cysteine to phenylalanine, the CDR3 consists of 14 amino acids. Only CDR3 DNA remains: 42 bases, in frame from the first base.

The sequenced sample was CD4+ T cells sorted from PBMCs, obtained 10 days after the yellow fever booster vaccination. In this chain, TRBV9 is recombined with TRBJ1-1; the D gene is unclear. This clonotype originated in a young man who received the YFV17D yellow fever vaccine. The nucleotide sequence is given as TGTGCCAGCAGCCCGTCGACTATAGGCACTGAAGCTTTCTTT. Its amino acids are CASSPSTIGTEAFF. Where the CDR3 stops, the reference TRBV9 and TRBJ1-1 genes take over; the full variable domain is DSGVTQTPKHLITATGQRVTLRCSPRSGDLSVYWYQQSLDQGLQFLIQYYNGEERAKGNILERFSAQQFPDLHSELNLSSLELGDSALYFCASSPSTIGTEAFFGQGTRLTVV.